This entry features one T cell receptor (beta chain) sequence. Its antigen is unknown. This entry belongs to a study of early stage breast cancer tumors. Study at large: Seven to nine ER+/PR+/HER2- tumors were invasive ductal; four were invasive lobular. Whole-study findings and limits: Tumors had approximately 2.5-fold higher T cell density and higher clonality than adjacent normal breast tissue. Blood repertoires resembled normal breast more than tumor.

Trimming took 0 bases from V and 2 from J; bases not matched to a gene: 8. CDR3 size: 17 residues. Germline V gene sequence: CDR1 MGHRA, CDR2 YSYEKL. Clones were read by immunoSEQ multiplex PCR, and TCRdb kept only the in-frame ones, dropping some. The sample includes 30,000 to 35,000 clones, roughly four fifths of them seen just once. Sequencing was done on a sample of blood. The rearrangement uses TRBV4-1 and TRBJ2-3, with 7 bases lining up with TRBD2. The TCR originated in a middle-aged person with breast cancer. The CDR3 DNA sequence: TGCGCCAGCAGCCAAGATCTTGGCGGGGGTTTCACAGATACGCAGTATTTT. Protein sequence: CASSQDLGGGFTDTQYF.